This T cell receptor beta chain was retrieved from a study of response to subunit inactivated influenza vaccine. Study-level findings and limits: The authors suggested that every seasonal influenza vaccination recruits few new T cells.

CDR1 is SGHTA, CDR2 FQGNSA, per germline. CDR3 length equals 14 residues. V was pared by 3 bases and J by 4 bases, with 11 bases between. TCRdb fed the RT-PCR reads into MiXCR, producing one record per CDR3 protein. The data contain about 650,000 distinct CDR3 sequences, 14% of them singletons. As for this clonotype: Antigen unknown.

The sequence came from a man aged 50-60 years who received an inactivated influenza vaccine. The chain carries TRBV7-2 and TRBJ2-3; D is possibly TRBD2 (5 bases). Sequencing was performed on PBMCs from blood, taken around 15 days before vaccination. In DNA, the CDR3 is TGTGCCAGCAGCTTCGGGCTAGCCCCAGATACGCAGTATTTT. Its translation: CASSFGLAPDTQYF.